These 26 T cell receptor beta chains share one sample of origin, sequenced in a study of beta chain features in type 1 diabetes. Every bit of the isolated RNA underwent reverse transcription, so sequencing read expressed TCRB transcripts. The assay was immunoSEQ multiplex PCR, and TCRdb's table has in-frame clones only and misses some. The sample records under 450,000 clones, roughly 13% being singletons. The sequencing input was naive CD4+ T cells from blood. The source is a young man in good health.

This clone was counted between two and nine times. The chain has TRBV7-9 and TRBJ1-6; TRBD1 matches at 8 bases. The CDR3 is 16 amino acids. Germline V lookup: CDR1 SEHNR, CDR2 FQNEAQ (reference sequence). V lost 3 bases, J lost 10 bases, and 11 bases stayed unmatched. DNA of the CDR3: TGTGCCAGCAGCTTGGAGCCCGGGACAGGTGGCTCACCCCTCCACTTT. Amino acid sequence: CASSLEPGTGGSPLHF.

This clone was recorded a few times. In DNA, the CDR3 is TGTGCCAGCAGCCAGAGGCTAGCGGGAGTCGCCGGGGAGCTGTTTTTT. Its protein is CASSQRLAGVAGELFF. The V gene is TRBV2, the J gene TRBJ2-2, with TRBD2 matching over 10 bases. This CDR3 has 16 amino acids. J lost 6 bases, V lost 6 bases, and 10 bases had no gene match. The germline gives CDR1 SNHLY, CDR2 FYNNEI.

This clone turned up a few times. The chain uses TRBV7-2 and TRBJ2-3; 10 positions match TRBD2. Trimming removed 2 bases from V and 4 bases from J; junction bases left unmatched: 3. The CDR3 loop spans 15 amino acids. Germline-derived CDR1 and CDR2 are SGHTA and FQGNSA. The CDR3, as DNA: TGTGCCAGCAGCTTATCCGGGACTAGCGCAGATACGCAGTATTTT. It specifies CASSLSGTSADTQYF.

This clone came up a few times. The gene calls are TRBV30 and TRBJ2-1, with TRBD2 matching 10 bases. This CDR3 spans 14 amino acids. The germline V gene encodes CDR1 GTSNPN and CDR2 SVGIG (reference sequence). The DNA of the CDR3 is TGTGCTTTTTCTAGCGGGAGTGGATACAATGAGCAGTTCTTC. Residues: CAFSSGSGYNEQFF.

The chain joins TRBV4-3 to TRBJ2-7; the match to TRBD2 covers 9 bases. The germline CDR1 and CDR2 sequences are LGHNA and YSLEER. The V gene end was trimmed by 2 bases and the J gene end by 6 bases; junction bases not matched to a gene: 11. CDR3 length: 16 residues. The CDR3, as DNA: TGCGCCAGCAGCCAATCAGGCGGGGGGGCCGGGAGCGAGCAGTACTTC. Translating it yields CASSQSGGGAGSEQYF.

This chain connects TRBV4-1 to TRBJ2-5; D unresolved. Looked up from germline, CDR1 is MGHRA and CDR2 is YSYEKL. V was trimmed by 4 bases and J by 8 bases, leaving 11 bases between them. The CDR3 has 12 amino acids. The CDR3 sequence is CASSRQGNTQYF. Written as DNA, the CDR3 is TGCGCCAGCAGCCGACAAGGGAATACCCAGTACTTC.

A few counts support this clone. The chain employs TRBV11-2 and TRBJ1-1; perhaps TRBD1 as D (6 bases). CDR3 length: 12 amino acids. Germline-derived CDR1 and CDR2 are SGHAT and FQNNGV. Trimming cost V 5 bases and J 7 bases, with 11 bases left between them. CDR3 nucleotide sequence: TGTGCCAGCAGCAATAGGGGGTTTGAAGCTTTCTTT. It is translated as CASSNRGFEAFF.

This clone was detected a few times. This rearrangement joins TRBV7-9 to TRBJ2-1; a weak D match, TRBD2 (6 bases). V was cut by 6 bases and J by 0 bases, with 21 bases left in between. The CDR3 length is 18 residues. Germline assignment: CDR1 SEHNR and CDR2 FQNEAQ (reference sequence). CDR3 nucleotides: TGTGCCAGCAGAAACAGGAGGGTTGGGGCGACCTCCTACAATGAGCAGTTCTTC. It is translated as CASRNRRVGATSYNEQFF.

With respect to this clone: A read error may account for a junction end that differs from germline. The CDR3 is CASSVGVRGQGTQYF. As DNA, the CDR3 is TGTGCCAGCAGCGTAGGAGTAAGGGGGCAAGGGACCCAGTACTTC. The chain recombines TRBV9 with TRBJ2-5; 7 bases line up with TRBD1. The CDR3 covers 15 residues. Germline CDR1 and CDR2: SGDLS and YYNGEE.

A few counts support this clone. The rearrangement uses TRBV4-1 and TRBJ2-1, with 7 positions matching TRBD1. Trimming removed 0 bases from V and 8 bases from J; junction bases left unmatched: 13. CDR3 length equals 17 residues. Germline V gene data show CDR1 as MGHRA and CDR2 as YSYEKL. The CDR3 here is CASSQDRDSPRRDEQFF. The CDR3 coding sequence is TGCGCCAGCAGCCAAGATCGGGACAGCCCTCGAAGGGATGAGCAGTTCTTC.

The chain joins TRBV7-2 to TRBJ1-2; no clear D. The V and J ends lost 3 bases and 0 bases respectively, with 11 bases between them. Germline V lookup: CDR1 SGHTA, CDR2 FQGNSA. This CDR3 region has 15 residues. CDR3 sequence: CASSFDFRANYGYTF. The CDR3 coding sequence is TGTGCCAGCAGCTTCGACTTTCGAGCTAACTATGGCTACACCTTC.

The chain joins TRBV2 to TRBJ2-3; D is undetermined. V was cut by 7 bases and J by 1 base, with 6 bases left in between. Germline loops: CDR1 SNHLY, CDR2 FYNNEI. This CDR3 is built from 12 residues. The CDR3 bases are TGTGCCAGCAATCGCCGCACAGATACGCAGTATTTT. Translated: CASNRRTDTQYF. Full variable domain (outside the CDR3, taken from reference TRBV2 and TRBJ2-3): EPEVTQTPSHQVTQMGQEVILRCVPISNHLYFYWYRQILGQKVEFLVSFYNNEISEKSEIFDDQFSVERPDGSNFTLKIRSTKLEDSAMYFCASNRRTDTQYFGPGTRLTVL.

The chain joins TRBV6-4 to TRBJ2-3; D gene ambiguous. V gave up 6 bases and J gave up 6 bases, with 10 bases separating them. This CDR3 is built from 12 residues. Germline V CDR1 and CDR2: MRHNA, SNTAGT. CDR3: CASRGVVDTQYF. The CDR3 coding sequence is TGTGCCAGCAGGGGCGTGGTTGATACGCAGTATTTT.

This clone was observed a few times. The CDR3: CASSPTSGRRNEQFF. CDR3 DNA: TGCGCCAGCAGCCCTACTAGCGGGAGACGAAATGAGCAGTTCTTC. The chain couples TRBV5-1 to TRBJ2-1; TRBD2 matches at 11 bases. The germline V gene has CDR1 SGHRS and CDR2 YFSETQ. V lost 4 bases and J lost 7; bases outside the gene matches: 7. The CDR3 has 15 residues.

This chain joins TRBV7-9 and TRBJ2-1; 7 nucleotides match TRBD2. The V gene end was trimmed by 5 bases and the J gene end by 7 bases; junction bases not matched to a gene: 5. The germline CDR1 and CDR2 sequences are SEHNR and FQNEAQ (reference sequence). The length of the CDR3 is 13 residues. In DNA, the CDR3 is TGTGCCAGCAGCCCCTTTAGCGGGAATGAGCAGTTCTTC. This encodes CASSPFSGNEQFF.

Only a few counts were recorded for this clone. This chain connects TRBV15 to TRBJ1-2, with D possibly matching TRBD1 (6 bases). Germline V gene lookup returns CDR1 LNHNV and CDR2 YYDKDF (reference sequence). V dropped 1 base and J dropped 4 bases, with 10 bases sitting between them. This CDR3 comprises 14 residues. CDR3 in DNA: TGTGCCACCAGCAGAGGCGTACAGGGCTATGGCTACACCTTC. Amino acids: CATSRGVQGYGYTF. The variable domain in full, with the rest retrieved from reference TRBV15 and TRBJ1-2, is DAMVIQNPRYQVTQFGKPVTLSCSQTLNHNVMYWYQQKSSQAPKLLFHYYDKDFNNEADTPDNFQSRRPNTSFCFLDIRSPGLGDTAMYLCATSRGVQGYGYTFGSGTRLTVV.

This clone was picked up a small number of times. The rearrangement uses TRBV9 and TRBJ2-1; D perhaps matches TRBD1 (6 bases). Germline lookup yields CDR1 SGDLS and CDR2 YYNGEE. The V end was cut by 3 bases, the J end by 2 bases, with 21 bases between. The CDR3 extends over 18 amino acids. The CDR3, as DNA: TGTGCCAGCAGCGCCCCGACAGGTAGCCGGGGAACCTACAATGAGCAGTTCTTC. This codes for CASSAPTGSRGTYNEQFF. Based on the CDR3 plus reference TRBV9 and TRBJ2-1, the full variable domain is DSGVTQTPKHLITATGQRVTLRCSPRSGDLSVYWYQQSLDQGLQFLIQYYNGEERAKGNILERFSAQQFPDLHSELNLSSLELGDSALYFCASSAPTGSRGTYNEQFFGPGTRLTVL.

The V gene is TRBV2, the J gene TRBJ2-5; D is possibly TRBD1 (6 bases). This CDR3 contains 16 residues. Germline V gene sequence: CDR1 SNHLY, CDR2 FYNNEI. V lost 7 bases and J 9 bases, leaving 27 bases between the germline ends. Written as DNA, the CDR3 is TGTGCCAGCAAATGGGGGACCACGACAGGCGCAGGGTCCCAGTACTTC. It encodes CASKWGTTTGAGSQYF. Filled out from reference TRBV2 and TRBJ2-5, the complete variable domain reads EPEVTQTPSHQVTQMGQEVILRCVPISNHLYFYWYRQILGQKVEFLVSFYNNEISEKSEIFDDQFSVERPDGSNFTLKIRSTKLEDSAMYFCASKWGTTTGAGSQYFGPGTRLLVL.

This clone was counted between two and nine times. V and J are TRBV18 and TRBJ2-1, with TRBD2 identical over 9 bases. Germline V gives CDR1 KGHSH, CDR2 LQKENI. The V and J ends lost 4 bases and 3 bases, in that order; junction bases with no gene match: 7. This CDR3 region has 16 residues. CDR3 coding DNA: TGTGCCAGCTCACATTTAGCGGGAGCTGTCTACAATGAGCAGTTCTTC. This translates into CASSHLAGAVYNEQFF.

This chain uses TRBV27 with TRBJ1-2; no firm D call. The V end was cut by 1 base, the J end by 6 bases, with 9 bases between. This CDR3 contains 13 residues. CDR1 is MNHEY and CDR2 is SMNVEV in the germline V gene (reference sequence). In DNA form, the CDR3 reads TGTGCCAGCAGTTTATTTGGGAATGATGGCTACACCTTC. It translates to CASSLFGNDGYTF.

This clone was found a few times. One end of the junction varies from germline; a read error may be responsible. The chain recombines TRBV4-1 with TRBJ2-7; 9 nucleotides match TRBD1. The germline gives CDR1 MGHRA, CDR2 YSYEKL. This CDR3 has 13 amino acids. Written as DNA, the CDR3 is TGCGCCAGCAGCCAAGGGAACAGGGGGCCCCTCGTCTTC. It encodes CASSQGNRGPLVF.

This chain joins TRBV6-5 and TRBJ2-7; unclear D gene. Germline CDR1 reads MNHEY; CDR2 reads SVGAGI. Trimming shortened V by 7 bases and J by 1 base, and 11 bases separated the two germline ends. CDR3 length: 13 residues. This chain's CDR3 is CASTRLGSYEQYF. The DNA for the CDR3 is TGTGCCAGCACTCGTCTCGGATCCTACGAGCAGTACTTC.

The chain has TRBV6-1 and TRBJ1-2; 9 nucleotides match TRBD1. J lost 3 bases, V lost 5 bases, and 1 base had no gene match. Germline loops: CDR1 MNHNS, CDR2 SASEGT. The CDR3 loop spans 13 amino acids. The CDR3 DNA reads TGTGCCAGCAGTAGGACAGGGGACTATGGCTACACCTTC. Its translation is CASSRTGDYGYTF.

CDR3 region: CASSQDSYLLGEKLFF. The CDR3 bases are TGCGCCAGCAGCCAAGATTCGTACCTCCTGGGGGAAAAACTGTTTTTT. The chain is built from TRBV4-3 and TRBJ1-4; D is ambiguous. This CDR3 has 16 residues. V dropped 0 bases and J dropped 8 bases, with 16 bases sitting between them. In germline, CDR1 is LGHNA, CDR2 YSLEER.

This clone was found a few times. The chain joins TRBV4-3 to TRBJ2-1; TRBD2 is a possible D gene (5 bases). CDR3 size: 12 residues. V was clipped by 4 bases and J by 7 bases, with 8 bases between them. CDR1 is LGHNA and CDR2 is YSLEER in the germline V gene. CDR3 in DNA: TGCGCCAGCAGCCGGACTCGGAATGAGCAGTTCTTC. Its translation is CASSRTRNEQFF.

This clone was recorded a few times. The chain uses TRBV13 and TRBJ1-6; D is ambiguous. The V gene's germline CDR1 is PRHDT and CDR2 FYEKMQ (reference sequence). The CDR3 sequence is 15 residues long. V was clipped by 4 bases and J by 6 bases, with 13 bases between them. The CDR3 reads CASSSEHPVNSPLHF. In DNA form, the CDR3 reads TGTGCCAGCAGCTCCGAGCACCCTGTTAATTCACCCCTCCACTTT.